These 27 T cell receptor beta chains were sequenced from one sample in a study of cytomegalovirus exposure and HLA in healthy donors. Researchers ran the PCR with 60 Vbeta and 13 Jbeta primers. The repertoire was sequenced with immunoSEQ multiplex PCR; TCRdb's copy has only in-frame clones and lacks some. The sample has around 65,000 clones; approximately 74% are singletons. Sample: PBMCs. These receptor sequences come from a man aged 35-49 years in good health and CMV-seropositive.

DNA of the CDR3: TGTGCCAGCAGTGAACTCGCGGGGGAAACCTACGAGCAGTACTTC. This codes for CASSELAGETYEQYF. This rearrangement joins TRBV2 to TRBJ2-7; 7 positions match TRBD2. This CDR3 has 15 residues. Germline CDR1 SNHLY, CDR2 FYNNEI. The V and J ends lost 2 bases and 2 bases, in that order; junction bases with no gene match: 6.

This clone was seen once. The V and J genes are TRBV10-3 and TRBJ2-7; weak D call: TRBD2 (7 bases). V lost 4 bases, J lost 4 bases, and 20 bases lay in between. The CDR3 runs to 16 residues. CDR1 is ENHRY and CDR2 is SYGVKD in the germline V gene. The CDR3 sequence is CAISGRGGAESYEQYF. In DNA, the CDR3 is TGTGCCATCAGTGGAAGGGGGGGAGCGGAAAGTTACGAGCAGTACTTC.

This sequence joins TRBV7-2 and TRBJ1-1; possibly TRBD1 for D (6 bases). The CDR3 covers 15 residues. Germline V gene lookup returns CDR1 SGHTA and CDR2 FQGNSA. V dropped 5 bases and J dropped 0 bases, with 13 bases sitting between them. The CDR3 is CASSPDRMMNTEAFF. CDR3 nucleotides: TGTGCCAGCAGCCCAGACAGGATGATGAACACTGAAGCTTTCTTT. Using reference TRBV7-2 and TRBJ1-1 for the parts outside the CDR3, the full variable domain is GAGVSQSPSNKVTEKGKDVELRCDPISGHTALYWYRQSLGQGLEFLIYFQGNSAPDKSGLPSDRFSAERTGGSVSTLTIQRTQQEDSAVYLCASSPDRMMNTEAFFGQGTRLTVV.

This rearrangement joins TRBV5-1 to TRBJ2-1; TRBD1 matches 11 bases. Germline CDR1 SGHRS, CDR2 YFSETQ. The V gene end was trimmed by 4 bases and the J gene end by 10 bases; junction bases not matched to a gene: 10. The CDR3 extends over 15 amino acids. CDR3 DNA sequence: TGCGCCAGCAGCCTGGGACAGGGGGGAGGCGACGAGCAGTTCTTC. Translating gives CASSLGQGGGDEQFF.

This chain links TRBV19 with TRBJ1-5; D might be TRBD1 (6 bases). Trimming took off 8 bases at V and 4 bases at J, with 12 bases between the two ends. CDR1 is LNHDA and CDR2 is SQIVND in the germline V gene (reference sequence). The CDR3 totals 13 residues. This CDR3 is CASSGQINQPQHF. The CDR3 DNA is TGTGCCAGTTCAGGACAGATAAATCAGCCCCAGCATTTT.

This chain links TRBV18 with TRBJ2-2; 8 nucleotides agree with TRBD2. Germline values: CDR1 KGHSH, CDR2 LQKENI. The CDR3 is 18 residues long. V was pared by 2 bases and J by 4 bases, with 12 bases of the junction left unmatched. The CDR3 protein is CASSPNPPAGDGTGELFF. In DNA, the CDR3 is TGTGCCAGCTCACCAAATCCTCCAGCGGGAGACGGCACCGGGGAGCTGTTTTTT.

The rearrangement joins TRBV2 to TRBJ1-2, with TRBD1 matching over 7 bases. In germline, CDR1 is SNHLY, CDR2 FYNNEI. The CDR3 spans 15 residues. V shed 6 bases and J 4 bases; nucleotides not matched to a gene: 11. The CDR3 DNA reads TGTGCCAGCAGGAGGATCCCGACAGGGAGCTATGGCTACACCTTC. Translation gives CASRRIPTGSYGYTF.

J is TRBJ1-5 and V is TRBV6-6; D is perhaps TRBD1 (5 bases). V lost 11 bases and J lost 5, with 10 bases in between. This CDR3 has 11 residues. Germline-derived CDR1 and CDR2 are MNHNY and SVGAGI (reference sequence). Here the CDR3 DNA reads TGTGCCGGGGGGGGGTATCAGCCCCAGCATTTT. As protein: CAGGGYQPQHF.

This chain joins TRBV4-3 and TRBJ1-3, with D tentatively TRBD1 (6 bases). This CDR3 has 17 residues. V lost 0 bases, J lost 0 bases, and 12 bases lay in between. Germline values: CDR1 LGHNA, CDR2 YSLEER. DNA for the CDR3: TGCGCCAGCAGCCAAGATGCGGGGGCCCCCTCTGGAAACACCATATATTTT. Protein sequence: CASSQDAGAPSGNTIYF.

This clone was seen more than once but under ten times. This chain joins TRBV29-1 and TRBJ1-2; 8 positions agree with TRBD1. This CDR3 is 14 amino acids long. Trimming took 3 bases from V and 4 from J; bases not matched to a gene: 7. The germline gives CDR1 SQVTM, CDR2 ANQGSEA. CDR3 bases: TGCAGCGTTGACCTTAGGACAGGGCGCTATGGCTACACCTTC. It translates to CSVDLRTGRYGYTF.

The rearrangement links TRBV6-6 to TRBJ1-2; no clear D gene. The V gene's germline CDR1 is MNHNY and CDR2 SVGAGI (reference sequence). Trimming pared 8 bases from V and 4 bases from J, leaving 14 bases between. This CDR3 has 13 residues. CDR3 coding DNA: TGTGCCAGCTGGAAAGGAGGAGGCTATGGCTACACCTTC. Amino acids: CASWKGGGYGYTF.

The sample holds a few counts of this clone. The genes are TRBV5-1 and TRBJ2-2; 11 bases agree with TRBD2. CDR1 is SGHRS and CDR2 is YFSETQ in the germline V gene. This CDR3 has 19 residues. The V gene end was trimmed by 0 bases and the J gene end by 3 bases; junction bases not matched to a gene: 10. CDR3 nucleotides: TGCGCCAGCAGCTTGGAGCGGGGGGAACTAGCGGGAGACACCGGGGAGCTGTTTTTT. It translates to CASSLERGELAGDTGELFF.

A word on this clone: Germline is not matched at one junction end, which may reflect a read error. The V gene is TRBV7-7, the J gene TRBJ2-4, with 10 bases lining up with TRBD2. CDR1 and CDR2 from the germline V gene are SSHAT and FNYEAQ (reference sequence). This CDR3 has 17 residues. The CDR3, as DNA: TGTGCTAGCAGCCTAGTGGAGCGGGGGGGGGCCAAAAACATTCAGTACTTC. Its translation: CASSLVERGGAKNIQYF.

The chain employs TRBV19 and TRBJ1-2; 7 nucleotides line up with TRBD1. The CDR3 extends over 13 amino acids. The ends lost 5 bases at V and 4 bases at J; junction bases unmatched: 4. The germline gives CDR1 LNHDA, CDR2 SQIVND (reference sequence). CDR3 amino acids: CASSPGGGYGYTF. The DNA for the CDR3 is TGTGCCAGTAGTCCAGGGGGAGGCTATGGCTACACCTTC.

The rearrangement joins TRBV11-1 to TRBJ2-7; 10 nucleotides match TRBD1. The germline V gene has CDR1 SGHAT and CDR2 FQDESV (reference sequence). After removal of 5 bases from V and 3 bases from J, the junction contained 4 bases not matched to a gene. This CDR3 has 14 residues. The CDR3 DNA is TGTGCCAGCAGCCGGACAGGGGGGAACTACGAGCAGTACTTC. As protein: CASSRTGGNYEQYF.

The chain is built from TRBV6-1 and TRBJ2-7; 7 bases fit TRBD1. Germline V gene sequence: CDR1 MNHNS, CDR2 SASEGT. With V trimmed by 6 bases and J by 9 bases, 5 bases remained unmatched. This CDR3 spans 11 amino acids. This CDR3 is CASSLRDRQYF. CDR3 coding DNA: TGTGCCAGCAGCCTCCGGGACAGGCAGTACTTC.

The chain recombines TRBV7-9 with TRBJ1-2; 7 nucleotides align to TRBD1. The V gene's germline CDR1 is SEHNR and CDR2 FQNEAQ (reference sequence). V was clipped by 4 bases and J by 4 bases; unmatched bases: 3. This CDR3 comprises 13 residues. The chain's CDR3 is CASSSQGSYGYTF. The DNA of the CDR3 is TGTGCCAGCAGCTCACAGGGGAGCTATGGCTACACCTTC. Drawing the rest from reference TRBV7-9 and TRBJ1-2, the complete variable domain is DTGVSQNPRHKITKRGQNVTFRCDPISEHNRLYWYRQTLGQGPEFLTYFQNEAQLEKSRLLSDRFSAERPKGSFSTLEIQRTEQGDSAMYLCASSSQGSYGYTFGSGTRLTVV.

The chain recombines TRBV11-2 with TRBJ2-1; D might be TRBD1 (5 bases). The germline CDR1 and CDR2 sequences are SGHAT and FQNNGV. The CDR3 extends over 13 amino acids. Trimming cost V 5 bases and J 9 bases, with 14 bases left between them. The CDR3 DNA follows: TGTGCCAGCAGCATCGACAGATTTCGTGAGCAGTTCTTC. Its protein product is CASSIDRFREQFF.

This clone appeared once. This CDR3 is missing its conserved last phenylalanine or tryptophan, likely due to a read error. No DNA is shown, since the ends of the CDR3 on it are uncertain; the CDR3 is the one TCRdb lists. V and J are TRBV6-6 and TRBJ2-7; whether TRBD2, the table's D call, matches the DNA was not checked. Germline V gene lookup returns CDR1 MNHNY and CDR2 SVGAGI (reference sequence). The CDR3 totals 8 residues, both ends included. The CDR3 here is CASSLAKT.

The chain carries TRBV7-2 and TRBJ2-3, with 8 positions matching TRBD1. Unmatched junction bases numbered 7, after V lost 3 bases and J lost 2 bases. The CDR3 is made up of 16 amino acids. Germline CDR1 and CDR2: SGHTA and FQGNSA. The CDR3 spells CASSLWGQAITDTQYF. CDR3 sequence (DNA): TGTGCCAGCAGCTTGTGGGGACAGGCGATCACAGATACGCAGTATTTT.

V gene TRBV30 combines with J gene TRBJ1-1; no clear D gene. CDR3 length equals 13 residues. V was cut by 8 bases and J by 4 bases, with 17 bases left in between. Germline CDR1 is GTSNPN and CDR2 is SVGIG (reference sequence). The CDR3 protein is CAQDEGGSTEAFF. In DNA, the CDR3 is TGTGCCCAGGACGAAGGTGGGAGCACTGAAGCTTTCTTT.

The rearrangement links TRBV4-2 to TRBJ2-7, with 8 bases aligning to TRBD2. The CDR3 runs 15 residues. Germline CDR1 and CDR2: LGHNA and YNFKEQ. V shed 0 bases and J 8 bases; nucleotides not matched to a gene: 9. In DNA form, the CDR3 reads TGTGCCAGCAGCCAAGATCTAGCTAGCGGGCCGCAGCAGTACTTC. It encodes CASSQDLASGPQQYF.

The rearrangement links TRBV5-1 to TRBJ2-7, with a tentative D call TRBD1 (5 bases). The germline gives CDR1 SGHRS, CDR2 YFSETQ. CDR3 length: 12 amino acids. Trimming removed 3 bases at V and 4 bases at J, with 8 bases between. CDR3 sequence: CASSWQGYEQYF. The CDR3, as DNA: TGCGCCAGCAGCTGGCAGGGTTACGAGCAGTACTTC.

This chain links TRBV9 with TRBJ2-1; 10 nucleotides agree with TRBD2. Looked up from germline, CDR1 is SGDLS and CDR2 is YYNGEE. The CDR3 runs 17 residues. The ends lost 0 bases at V and 4 bases at J; junction bases unmatched: 7. The CDR3 coding sequence is TGTGCCAGCAGCGTAGAGCCTAGCGGGGGCCGATACAATGAGCAGTTCTTC. This encodes CASSVEPSGGRYNEQFF.

This clone turned up a few times. This chain links TRBV7-9 with TRBJ2-7, with D tentatively TRBD1 (5 bases). CDR1 is SEHNR and CDR2 is FQNEAQ in the germline V gene (reference sequence). CDR3 length equals 15 residues. Trimming removed 6 bases at V and 0 bases at J, with 15 bases between. CDR3 region: CASSSTRQISYEQYF. The CDR3, as DNA: TGTGCCAGCAGTTCCACAAGACAGATCTCCTACGAGCAGTACTTC.

The chain couples TRBV6-6 to TRBJ1-3; the D gene is possibly TRBD1 (6 bases). The CDR3 length is 14 residues. Germline CDR1 and CDR2: MNHNY and SVGAGI (reference sequence). Trimming cost V 4 bases and J 0 bases, with 7 bases left between them. The CDR3 protein is CASSSDSSGNTIYF. The CDR3 DNA is TGTGCCAGCAGTTCGGACAGCTCTGGAAACACCATATATTTT.

The chain carries TRBV9 and TRBJ2-7; 8 nucleotides match TRBD2. The CDR3 is made up of 16 amino acids. With V trimmed by 3 bases and J by 1 base, 9 bases remained unmatched. Looked up from germline, CDR1 is SGDLS and CDR2 is YYNGEE. For the CDR3, the DNA is TGTGCCAGCAGCGCCCGAGCGGGAGAAGGGTCCTACGAGCAGTACTTC. Translated, it gives CASSARAGEGSYEQYF. Full variable domain (outside the CDR3, taken from reference TRBV9 and TRBJ2-7): DSGVTQTPKHLITATGQRVTLRCSPRSGDLSVYWYQQSLDQGLQFLIQYYNGEERAKGNILERFSAQQFPDLHSELNLSSLELGDSALYFCASSARAGEGSYEQYFGPGTRLTVT.